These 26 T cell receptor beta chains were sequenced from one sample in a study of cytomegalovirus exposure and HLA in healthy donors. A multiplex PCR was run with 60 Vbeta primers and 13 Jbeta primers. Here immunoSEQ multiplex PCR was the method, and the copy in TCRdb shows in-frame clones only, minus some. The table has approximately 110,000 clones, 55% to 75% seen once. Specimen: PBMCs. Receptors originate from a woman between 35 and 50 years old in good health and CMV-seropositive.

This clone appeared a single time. The CDR3 nucleotides are TGTGCCAGTACCCCGGGGGCAGGCGGGGGGACCCAGTACTTC. This sequence encodes CASTPGAGGGTQYF. The V call is TRBV19, the J call TRBJ2-5, with D maybe TRBD2 (7 bases). Germline CDR1 is LNHDA and CDR2 is SQIVND (reference sequence). The V gene lost 7 bases and the J gene lost 7 bases, with 19 bases spanning the gap. The CDR3 length is 14 residues.

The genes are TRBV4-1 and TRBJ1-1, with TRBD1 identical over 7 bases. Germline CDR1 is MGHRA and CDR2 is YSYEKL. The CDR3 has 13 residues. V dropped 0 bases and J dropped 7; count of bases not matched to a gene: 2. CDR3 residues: CASSQDRDSEAFF. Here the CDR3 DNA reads TGCGCCAGCAGCCAAGATAGGGACAGTGAAGCTTTCTTT.

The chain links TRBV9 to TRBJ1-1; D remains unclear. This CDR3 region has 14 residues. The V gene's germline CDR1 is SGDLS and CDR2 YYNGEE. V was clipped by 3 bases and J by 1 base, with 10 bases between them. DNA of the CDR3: TGTGCCAGCAGCGCGAGTTTAGCGAACACTGAAGCTTTCTTT. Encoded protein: CASSASLANTEAFF.

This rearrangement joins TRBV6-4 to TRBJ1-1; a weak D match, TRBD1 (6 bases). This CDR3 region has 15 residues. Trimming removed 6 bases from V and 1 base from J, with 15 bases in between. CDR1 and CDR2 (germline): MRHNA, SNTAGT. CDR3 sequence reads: CASRGSSRGNTEAFF. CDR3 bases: TGTGCCAGCAGAGGGTCCAGCAGGGGGAACACTGAAGCTTTCTTT.

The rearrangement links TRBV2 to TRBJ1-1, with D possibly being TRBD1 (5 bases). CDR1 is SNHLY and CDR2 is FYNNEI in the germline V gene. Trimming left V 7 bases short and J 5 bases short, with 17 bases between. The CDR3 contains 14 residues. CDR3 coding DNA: TGTGCCAGCACCCTAACAGGAGTCGAAACTGAAGCTTTCTTT. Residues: CASTLTGVETEAFF. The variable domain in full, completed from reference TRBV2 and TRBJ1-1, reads EPEVTQTPSHQVTQMGQEVILRCVPISNHLYFYWYRQILGQKVEFLVSFYNNEISEKSEIFDDQFSVERPDGSNFTLKIRSTKLEDSAMYFCASTLTGVETEAFFGQGTRLTVV.

CDR3: CASSPRLAGPTGELFF. CDR3 bases: TGTGCCAGCAGCCCGAGACTAGCGGGGCCAACCGGGGAGCTGTTTTTT. This rearrangement joins TRBV5-4 to TRBJ2-2; TRBD2 agrees at 11 bases. The germline CDR1 and CDR2 sequences are SGHNT and YYREEE (reference sequence). V lost 4 bases and J lost 5; bases outside the gene matches: 7. This CDR3 has 16 residues. The entire variable domain, with the rest obtained from reference TRBV5-4 and TRBJ2-2, is as follows: ETGVTQSPTHLIKTRGQQVTLRCSSQSGHNTVSWYQQALGQGPQFIFQYYREEENGRGNFPPRFSGLQFPNYSSELNVNALELDDSALYLCASSPRLAGPTGELFFGEGSRLTVL.

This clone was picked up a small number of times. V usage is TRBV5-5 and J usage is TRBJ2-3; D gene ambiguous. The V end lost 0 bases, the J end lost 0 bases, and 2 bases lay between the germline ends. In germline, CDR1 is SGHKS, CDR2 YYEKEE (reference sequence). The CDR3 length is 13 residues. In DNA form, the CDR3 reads TGTGCCAGCAGCTTGGCTAGCACAGATACGCAGTATTTT. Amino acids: CASSLASTDTQYF.

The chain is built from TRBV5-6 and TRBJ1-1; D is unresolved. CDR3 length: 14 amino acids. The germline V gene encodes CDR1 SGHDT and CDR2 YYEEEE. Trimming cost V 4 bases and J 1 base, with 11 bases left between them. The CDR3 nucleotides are TGTGCCAGCAGCCCCGGAGGCGGGAACACTGAAGCTTTCTTT. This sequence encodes CASSPGGGNTEAFF.

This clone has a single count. In DNA, the CDR3 is TGTGCCAGCAGCTTAGCGGTGGGCGGGGGCAATGAGCAGTTCTTC. Protein: CASSLAVGGGNEQFF. The chain has TRBV7-6 and TRBJ2-1, with TRBD2 matching over 7 bases. V was clipped by 0 bases and J by 6 bases; unmatched bases: 5. CDR3 length equals 15 residues. Germline V gene data show CDR1 as SGHVS and CDR2 as FNYEAQ.

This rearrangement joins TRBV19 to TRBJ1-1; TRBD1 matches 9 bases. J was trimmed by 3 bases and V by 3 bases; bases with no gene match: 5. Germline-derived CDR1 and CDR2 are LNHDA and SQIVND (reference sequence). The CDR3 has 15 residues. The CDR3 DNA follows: TGTGCCAGTAGTATGAACAGGGGGCGGGACACTGAAGCTTTCTTT. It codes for CASSMNRGRDTEAFF.

CDR3 protein: CAISASSDREFSYEQYF. For the CDR3, the DNA is TGTGCCATCAGTGCGTCTTCCGACAGGGAATTCTCCTACGAGCAGTACTTC. The chain recombines TRBV10-3 with TRBJ2-7; TRBD1 aligns across 7 bases. After removal of 4 bases from V and 0 bases from J, the junction contained 12 bases not matched to a gene. Germline V gene sequence: CDR1 ENHRY, CDR2 SYGVKD. The CDR3 totals 17 residues.

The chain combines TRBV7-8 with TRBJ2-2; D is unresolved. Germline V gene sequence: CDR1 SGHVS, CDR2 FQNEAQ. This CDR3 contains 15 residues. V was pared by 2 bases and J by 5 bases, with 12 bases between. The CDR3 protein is CASSLRPAGTGELFF. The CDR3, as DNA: TGTGCCAGCAGCTTACGACCCGCAGGAACCGGGGAGCTGTTTTTT.

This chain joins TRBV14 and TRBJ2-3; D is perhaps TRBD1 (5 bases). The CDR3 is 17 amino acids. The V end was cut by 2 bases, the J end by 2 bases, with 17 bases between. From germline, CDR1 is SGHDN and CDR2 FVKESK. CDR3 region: CASSQRSGQVYTDTQYF. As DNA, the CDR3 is TGTGCCAGCAGCCAAAGATCAGGGCAGGTATACACAGATACGCAGTATTTT.

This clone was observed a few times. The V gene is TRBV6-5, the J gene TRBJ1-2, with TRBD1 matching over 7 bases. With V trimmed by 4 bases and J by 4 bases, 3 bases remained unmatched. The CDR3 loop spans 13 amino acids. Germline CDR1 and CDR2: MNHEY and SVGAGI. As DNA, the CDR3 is TGTGCCAGCAGTTCGAGACAGGGCTATGGCTACACCTTC. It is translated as CASSSRQGYGYTF.

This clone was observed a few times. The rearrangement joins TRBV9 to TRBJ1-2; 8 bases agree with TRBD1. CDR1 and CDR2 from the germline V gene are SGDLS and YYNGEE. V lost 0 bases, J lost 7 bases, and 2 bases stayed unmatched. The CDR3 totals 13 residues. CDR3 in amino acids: CASSVGTGGGYTF. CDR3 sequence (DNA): TGTGCCAGCAGCGTAGGAACAGGGGGTGGCTACACCTTC.

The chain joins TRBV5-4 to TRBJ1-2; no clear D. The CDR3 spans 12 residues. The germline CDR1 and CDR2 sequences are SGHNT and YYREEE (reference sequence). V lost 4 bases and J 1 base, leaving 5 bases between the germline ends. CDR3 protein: CASSADNYGYTF. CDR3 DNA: TGTGCCAGCAGCGCAGATAACTATGGCTACACCTTC.

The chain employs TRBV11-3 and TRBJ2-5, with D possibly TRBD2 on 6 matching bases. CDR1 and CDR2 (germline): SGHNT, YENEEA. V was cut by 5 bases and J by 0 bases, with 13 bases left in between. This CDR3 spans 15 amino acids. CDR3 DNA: TGTGCCAGCAGCCGCGGTAGCGGATACCAAGAGACCCAGTACTTC. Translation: CASSRGSGYQETQYF.

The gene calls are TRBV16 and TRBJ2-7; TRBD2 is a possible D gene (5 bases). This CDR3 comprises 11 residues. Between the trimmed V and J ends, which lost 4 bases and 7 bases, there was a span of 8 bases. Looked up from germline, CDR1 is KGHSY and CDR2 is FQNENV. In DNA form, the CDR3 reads TGTGCCAGCAGCCCCGGGGAGGAGCAGTACTTC. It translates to CASSPGEEQYF.

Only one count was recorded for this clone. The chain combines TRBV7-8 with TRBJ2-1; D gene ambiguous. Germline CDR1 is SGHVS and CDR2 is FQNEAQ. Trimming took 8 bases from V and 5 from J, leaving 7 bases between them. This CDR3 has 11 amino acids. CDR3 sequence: CASRRDNEQFF. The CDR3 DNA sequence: TGTGCCAGCCGACGGGACAATGAGCAGTTCTTC.

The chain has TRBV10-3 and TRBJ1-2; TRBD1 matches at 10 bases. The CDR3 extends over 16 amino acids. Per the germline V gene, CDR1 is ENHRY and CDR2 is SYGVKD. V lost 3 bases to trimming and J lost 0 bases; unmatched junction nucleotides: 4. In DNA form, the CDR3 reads TGTGCCATCAGTGACGGAGGGACAGGGGCTAACTATGGCTACACCTTC. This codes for CAISDGGTGANYGYTF.

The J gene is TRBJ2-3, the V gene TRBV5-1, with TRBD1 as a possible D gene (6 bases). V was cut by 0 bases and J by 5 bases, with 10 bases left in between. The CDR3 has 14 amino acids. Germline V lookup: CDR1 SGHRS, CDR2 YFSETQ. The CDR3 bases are TGCGCCAGCAGCTTGGTACAGGGCGGAGATACGCAGTATTTT. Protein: CASSLVQGGDTQYF.

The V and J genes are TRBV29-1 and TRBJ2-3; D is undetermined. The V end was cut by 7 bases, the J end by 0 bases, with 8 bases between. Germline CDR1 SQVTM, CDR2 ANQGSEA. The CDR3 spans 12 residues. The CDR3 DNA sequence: TGCAGCGCTTATTCTAGCACAGATACGCAGTATTTT. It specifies CSAYSSTDTQYF.

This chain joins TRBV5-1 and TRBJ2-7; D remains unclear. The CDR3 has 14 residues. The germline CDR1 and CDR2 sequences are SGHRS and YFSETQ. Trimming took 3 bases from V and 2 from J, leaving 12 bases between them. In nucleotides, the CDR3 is TGCGCCAGCAGCTCTGTCCAGGTTCCCTACGAGCAGTACTTC. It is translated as CASSSVQVPYEQYF.

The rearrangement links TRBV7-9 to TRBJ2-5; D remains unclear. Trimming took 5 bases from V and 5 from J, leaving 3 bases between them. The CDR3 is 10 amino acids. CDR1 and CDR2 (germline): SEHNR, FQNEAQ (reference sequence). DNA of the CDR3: TGTGCCAGCAGCGGCGAGACCCAGTACTTC. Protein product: CASSGETQYF.

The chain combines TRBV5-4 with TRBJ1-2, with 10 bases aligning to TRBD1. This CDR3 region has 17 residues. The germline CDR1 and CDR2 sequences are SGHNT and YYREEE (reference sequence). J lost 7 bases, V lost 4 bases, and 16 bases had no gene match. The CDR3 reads CASSQYQGQGERSGYTF. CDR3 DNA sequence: TGTGCCAGCAGCCAATATCAAGGACAGGGGGAGAGGAGTGGCTACACCTTC.

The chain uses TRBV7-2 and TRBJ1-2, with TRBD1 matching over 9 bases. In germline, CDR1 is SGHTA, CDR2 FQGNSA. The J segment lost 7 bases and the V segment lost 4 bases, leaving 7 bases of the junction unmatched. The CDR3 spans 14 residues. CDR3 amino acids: CASSSGGQGFGYTF. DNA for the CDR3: TGTGCCAGCAGCTCGGGGGGACAGGGTTTTGGCTACACCTTC.